What follows are 17 T cell receptor beta chains derived from one specimen sequenced in a study of CXCR3-negative and CXCR3-positive naive CD8 T cells. Whole-study findings and limits: Against CXCR3-negative naive cells, CXCR3-positive naive cells showed more hydrophobic TRB CDR3s.

No antigens are known for them. Through 5' RACE with UMI labels, the TRB cDNA libraries were prepared. After re-calling the 5' RACE reads, TCRdb lists one entry per CDR3 protein, DNA absent. The sample table includes 84,000 or so distinct CDR3 sequences. The specimen was naive CXCR3+ CD8+ T cells from blood. Sample subset: CD45RO-CCR7+CD27+CD95- naive CD8+ T cells expressing CXCR3 (TNR3+). These receptors originate from a human donor in good health. Some clones in this sample may be carry-over from other donors' samples.

The chain employs TRBV4-3 and TRBJ2-5; lacking DNA, the TRBD1 call made by TCRdb goes unchecked. The germline CDR1 and CDR2 sequences are LGHNA and YSLEER. The CDR3 extends over 16 amino acids. The CDR3: CASSQDSQQGKETQYF.

V usage is TRBV7-3 and J usage is TRBJ1-1; the D gene TCRdb calls, TRBD1, cannot be checked with no DNA. This CDR3 region has 14 residues. Germline CDR1 SGHTA, CDR2 FQGTGA. CDR3 region: CASSLGQGATEAFF.

This chain links TRBV16 with TRBJ1-2. CDR3 length equals 16 residues. CDR1 is KGHSY and CDR2 is FQNENV in the germline V gene. The CDR3 reads CASSQLGQTSNYGYTF.

The V and J genes are TRBV7-7 and TRBJ2-3; TCRdb names TRBD1, which stays unverified in the absence of DNA. CDR3 length equals 17 residues. Germline values: CDR1 SSHAT, CDR2 FNYEAQ (reference sequence). The CDR3 protein is CASSTLGGAADTDTQYF.

V and J are TRBV15 and TRBJ2-3. The germline gives CDR1 LNHNV, CDR2 YYDKDF (reference sequence). This CDR3 region has 15 residues. The CDR3 here is CATSRESRHSDTQYF. The whole variable domain, remainder taken from reference TRBV15 and TRBJ2-3, is DAMVIQNPRYQVTQFGKPVTLSCSQTLNHNVMYWYQQKSSQAPKLLFHYYDKDFNNEADTPDNFQSRRPNTSFCFLDIRSPGLGDTAMYLCATSRESRHSDTQYFGPGTRLTVL.

The rearrangement joins TRBV27 to TRBJ2-7; TCRdb's D call, TRBD1, is unchecked because there is no DNA. The CDR3 spans 15 residues. Germline-derived CDR1 and CDR2 are MNHEY and SMNVEV (reference sequence). CDR3 region: CASSSPDRGTREQYF.

The chain links TRBV5-1 to TRBJ2-1; the D call from TCRdb, TRBD1, cannot be confirmed without DNA. CDR3 length: 17 amino acids. From germline, CDR1 is SGHRS and CDR2 YFSETQ. The CDR3 protein is CASSLEHQGAGNNEQFF.

The chain couples TRBV4-1 to TRBJ2-1; TCRdb calls TRBD2, which cannot be checked without DNA. The CDR3 contains 14 residues. In germline, CDR1 is MGHRA, CDR2 YSYEKL. The CDR3 region is CASSQVAGGAGQFF.

The rearrangement uses TRBV4-2 and TRBJ2-3; there is no DNA to check the TCRdb D call of TRBD1. The CDR3 has 14 amino acids. Per germline, CDR1 LGHNA and CDR2 YNFKEQ. The CDR3 protein is CASSPDPGVDTQHF.

The V gene is TRBV15, the J gene TRBJ2-1. There are 15 residues in the CDR3. In germline, CDR1 is LNHNV, CDR2 YYDKDF (reference sequence). CDR3 loop: CATSGGRYDYNEQFF.

V and J are TRBV4-3 and TRBJ2-1; TCRdb proposes TRBD2, but this gene call is untestable without DNA. CDR1 is LGHNA, CDR2 YSLEER, per germline. The CDR3 extends over 13 amino acids. CDR3 region: CASSRFSGNEQFF.

The V call is TRBV20-1, the J call TRBJ2-1. The germline gives CDR1 DFQATT, CDR2 SNEGSKA (reference sequence). CDR3 length: 11 amino acids. The CDR3 reads CSARGPNEQFF.

The chain links TRBV12-3 or TRBV12-4 to TRBJ1-1; the D call of TRBD1 rests on TCRdb alone, since no DNA is present to check it. This CDR3 spans 14 amino acids. The CDR3 loop reads CASSLKGGWTEAFF.

J is TRBJ2-3 and V is TRBV29-1; the TCRdb call, TRBD2, lacks DNA for checking. CDR3 length: 13 amino acids. The V gene's germline CDR1 is SQVTM and CDR2 ANQGSEA. CDR3 sequence: CSVLTPSTDTQYF.

The chain couples TRBV29-1 to TRBJ2-7; checking the TCRdb D call of TRBD1 is not possible without DNA. This CDR3 is built from 15 residues. Per germline, CDR1 SQVTM and CDR2 ANQGSEA. The CDR3 here is CSVEVPGPVSFEQYF.

V gene TRBV6-5 combines with J gene TRBJ2-7; without DNA, the TCRdb call of TRBD1 cannot be checked. Germline CDR1 and CDR2: MNHEY and SVGAGI. The CDR3 is 12 amino acids. CDR3 in amino acids: CASTQGPYEQYF.

The chain couples TRBV28 to TRBJ1-2. The CDR3 is 12 residues long. Looked up from germline, CDR1 is MDHEN and CDR2 is SYDVKM. CDR3 protein: CASTSASYGYTF.